What follows describes a single T cell receptor (beta chain). Antigen specificity is unknown. The record originates from a study of PD-1 blockade in classical Hodgkin lymphoma. Study findings and constraints: Diminished baseline TCR diversity has been reported in newly diagnosed patients relative to healthy donors.

Measured with immunoSEQ multiplex PCR; TCRdb has only the in-frame clones, and not every one. The profile shows 72,000 or so clones, roughly 91% of them singletons. Germline V gives CDR1 SGHAT, CDR2 FQNNGV. CDR3 length: 16 amino acids. The V end was cut by 2 bases, the J end by 1 base, with 15 bases between. In every patient, relapse followed autologous stem cell transplantation, while exposure to brentuximab vedotin differed. The clonotype was recovered from a human donor with classical Hodgkin lymphoma. J is TRBJ2-7 and V is TRBV11-2; D is perhaps TRBD2 (5 bases). The material sequenced was peripheral blood mononuclear cells (PBMCs), taken at baseline. The CDR3 DNA is TGTGCCAGCAGCTTAACAAGGAGCGGAACGTCCTACGAGCAGTACTTC. The encoded protein is CASSLTRSGTSYEQYF.